This T cell receptor (beta chain) stems from a study of blood T cell repertoires in COVID-19. Turning to the study itself: From T cells, B-cell-depleted T cells, or PBMCs came the material, which was cDNA or gDNA.

CDR1 and CDR2 from the germline V gene are LNHNV and YYDKDF (reference sequence). The CDR3 totals 18 residues. Deletions cut 0 bases from V and 0 bases from J, with 15 bases between. Original processing notes: Using reference gene primer amplification, nucleated cell counts were estimated. The repertoire was sequenced with immunoSEQ multiplex PCR; TCRdb's copy has only in-frame clones and lacks some. Clone size and the V and J calls come from that table; the DNA yielded D and trimming. Of roughly 250,000 clones in the sample, less than 85% were seen once. The sample consisted of peripheral blood. The clonotype comes from a woman aged 80 or over with active or convalescent COVID-19. The genes are TRBV15 and TRBJ1-5, with no clear D. The CDR3 DNA sequence: TGTGCCACCAGCAGAGATGGTCGGGATTGGGGTAGCAATCAGCCCCAGCATTTT. Its translation is CATSRDGRDWGSNQPQHF.